This T cell receptor beta chain was captured in a study of cytotoxic CD8 clonotypes in ibrutinib-treated CLL. About the research overall: By median roughly 72 months, roughly 12 had progressed and about 15 stayed remitted; responses had been 2 complete and about 24 partial. After treatment lasting a median approximately eleven months, range 6 to 36, response samples were collected. Study-wide results and caveats: The clonality rise at ibrutinib response reflected private clonotype expansion.

The repertoire was sequenced with immunoSEQ multiplex PCR; TCRdb's copy has only in-frame clones and lacks some. The table has 100,000 to 150,000 clones, 75% to 90% seen once. To note about this clone: Antigen: not known.

The CDR3 is 14 amino acids. Germline V gene data show CDR1 as SGHVS and CDR2 as FQNEAQ. Trimming took 3 bases from V and 2 from J, leaving 11 bases between them. The rearrangement joins TRBV7-8 to TRBJ2-7; either TRBD1 or TRBD2 may fit D (5 bases each). This receptor was obtained from a human donor with chronic lymphocytic leukemia. Sequencing was performed on PBMCs, taken after 24 months of ibrutinib treatment. Here the CDR3 reads CASSLGPPPYEQYF. The CDR3, as DNA: TGTGCCAGCAGCTTGGGACCACCGCCCTACGAGCAGTACTTC. The full variable domain, with the rest looked up from reference TRBV7-8 and TRBJ2-7, is GAGVSQSPRYKVAKRGQDVALRCDPISGHVSLFWYQQALGQGPEFLTYFQNEAQLDKSGLPSDRFFAERPEGSVSTLKIQRTQQEDSAVYLCASSLGPPPYEQYFGPGTRLTVT.